The 10 T cell receptor beta chains below come from one sample, sequenced in a study of blood T cell repertoires in COVID-19. The protocol was immunoSEQ multiplex PCR, while the TCRdb copy is restricted to in-frame clones and leaves out a portion. The table records under 300,000 clones, approximately 87% of them present only once. Sequencing was performed on peripheral blood. The source of these receptors is a man in his sixties who had recovered from COVID-19.

The genes are TRBV6-1 and TRBJ1-1; D remains unclear. Looked up from germline, CDR1 is MNHNS and CDR2 is SASEGT. Trimming took off 0 bases at V and 1 base at J, with 6 bases between the two ends. The length of the CDR3 is 14 residues. DNA for the CDR3: TGTGCCAGCAGTGAAGCTCGACAGAACACTGAAGCTTTCTTT. Its translation: CASSEARQNTEAFF.

This chain connects TRBV5-4 to TRBJ2-1; D remains unclear. The CDR3 contains 14 residues. Between the trimmed V and J ends, which lost 4 bases and 5 bases, there was a span of 13 bases. CDR1 is SGHNT, CDR2 YYREEE, per germline (reference sequence). The CDR3 nucleotides are TGTGCCAGCAGCCCGCCCCCCCCGGACAATGAGCAGTTCTTC. It codes for CASSPPPPDNEQFF. Based on the CDR3 plus reference TRBV5-4 and TRBJ2-1, the full variable domain is ETGVTQSPTHLIKTRGQQVTLRCSSQSGHNTVSWYQQALGQGPQFIFQYYREEENGRGNFPPRFSGLQFPNYSSELNVNALELDDSALYLCASSPPPPDNEQFFGPGTRLTVL.

The CDR3 loop reads CASTRQGGTEAFF. CDR3 in DNA: TGCGCCAGCACCAGACAGGGAGGCACTGAAGCTTTCTTT. The J gene is TRBJ1-1, the V gene TRBV5-1, with 7 bases that match TRBD1. Germline V gene data show CDR1 as SGHRS and CDR2 as YFSETQ. The CDR3 is 13 residues long. Trimming took 6 bases from V and 4 from J; bases not matched to a gene: 6.

This clone was counted a few times. This chain connects TRBV11-3 to TRBJ2-3; 8 bases fit TRBD1. V was pared by 5 bases and J by 11 bases, with 9 bases of the junction left unmatched. The length of the CDR3 is 13 residues. Germline CDR1 is SGHNT and CDR2 is YENEEA. The CDR3 coding sequence is TGTGCCAGCAGCCCGCGGACAGGGTCTGAGCAGTATTTT. Protein product: CASSPRTGSEQYF.

CDR3 bases: TGTGCCAGCAGGACAGGGGGCTCTGGCTACACCTTC. Protein product: CASRTGGSGYTF. The chain is built from TRBV2 and TRBJ1-2; 10 bases align to TRBD1. V trimming: 6 bases; J trimming: 7 bases; junction bases outside the gene matches: 2. CDR3 length: 12 amino acids. Germline CDR1 reads SNHLY; CDR2 reads FYNNEI.

The chain recombines TRBV5-4 with TRBJ2-7; TRBD2 matches 7 bases. Germline lookup yields CDR1 SGHNT and CDR2 YYREEE (reference sequence). The CDR3 spans 13 residues. The junction had 6 bases not matched to a gene; V was cut back by 2 bases and J by 7 bases. The CDR3 protein is CASSFGGGGEQYF. Here the CDR3 DNA reads TGTGCCAGCAGCTTCGGTGGGGGAGGGGAGCAGTACTTC.

This clone was observed a handful of times. The chain joins TRBV4-2 to TRBJ1-3, with 9 bases fitting TRBD1. After removal of 3 bases from V and 0 bases from J, the junction contained 6 bases not matched to a gene. The CDR3 sequence is 17 residues long. From germline, CDR1 is LGHNA and CDR2 YNFKEQ. The CDR3 coding sequence is TGTGCCAGCAGCCAGGCACGACAGGGGGGCTCTGGAAACACCATATATTTT. Amino acid sequence: CASSQARQGGSGNTIYF.

The gene calls are TRBV28 and TRBJ2-7; D is perhaps TRBD1 (5 bases). Germline assignment: CDR1 MDHEN and CDR2 SYDVKM. V was trimmed by 4 bases and J by 3 bases, leaving 13 bases between them. There are 14 residues in the CDR3. CDR3 nucleotide sequence: TGTGCCAGCAGTTCGACAGCCCCGGTCTACGAGCAGTACTTC. Translation gives CASSSTAPVYEQYF.

V is TRBV6-6 and J is TRBJ1-1; no reliable D call. CDR1 MNHNY and CDR2 SVGAGI come from the germline V gene (reference sequence). This CDR3 is 12 amino acids long. Between the trimmed V and J ends, which lost 5 bases and 5 bases, there was a span of 9 bases. CDR3 sequence reads: CASSPSGTEAFF. The CDR3 region has the DNA TGTGCCAGCAGTCCCTCGGGGACTGAAGCTTTCTTT.

The chain has TRBV11-1 and TRBJ2-3; D might be TRBD2 (6 bases). This CDR3 contains 16 residues. The germline V gene encodes CDR1 SGHAT and CDR2 FQDESV (reference sequence). V lost 5 bases and J lost 2, with 17 bases in between. CDR3 region: CASSPRGGDSTDTQYF. In nucleotides, the CDR3 is TGTGCCAGCAGCCCGAGGGGTGGGGACTCCACAGATACGCAGTATTTT.